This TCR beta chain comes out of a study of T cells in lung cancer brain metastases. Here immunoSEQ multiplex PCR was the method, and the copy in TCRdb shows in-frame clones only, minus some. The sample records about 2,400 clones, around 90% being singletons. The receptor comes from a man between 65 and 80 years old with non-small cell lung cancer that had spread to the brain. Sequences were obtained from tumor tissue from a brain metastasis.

CDR3 region: CASTPPGRQGPTGELFF. DNA for the CDR3: TGTGCCAGTACCCCACCCGGACGACAGGGGCCCACCGGGGAGCTGTTTTTT. The gene calls are TRBV19 and TRBJ2-2; 8 bases align to TRBD1. The CDR3 contains 17 residues. The J segment lost 4 bases and the V segment lost 7 bases, leaving 14 bases of the junction unmatched. The V gene's germline CDR1 is LNHDA and CDR2 SQIVND (reference sequence).